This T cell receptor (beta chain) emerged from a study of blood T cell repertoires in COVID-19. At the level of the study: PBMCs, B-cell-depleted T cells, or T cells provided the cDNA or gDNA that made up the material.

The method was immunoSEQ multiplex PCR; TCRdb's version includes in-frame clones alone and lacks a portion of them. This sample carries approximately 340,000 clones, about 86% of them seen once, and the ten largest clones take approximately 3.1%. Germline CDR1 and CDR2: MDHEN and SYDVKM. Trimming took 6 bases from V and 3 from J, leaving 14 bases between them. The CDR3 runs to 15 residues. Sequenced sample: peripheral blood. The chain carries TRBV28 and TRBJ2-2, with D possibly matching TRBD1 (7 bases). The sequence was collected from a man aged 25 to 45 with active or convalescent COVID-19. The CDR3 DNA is TGTGCCAGCAGCCCCCAGGGGGACTACACCGGGGAGCTGTTTTTT. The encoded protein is CASSPQGDYTGELFF.